What follows are 3 T cell receptor beta chains derived from one specimen sequenced in a study of CD8+CD57+ T cells in acquired aplastic anemia. It was genomic DNA that served as the template for profiling TCR beta VDJ and CDR3. A single record per CDR3 protein comes from TCRdb applying MiXCR to the reads. This sample has about 220,000 distinct CDR3 sequences, with almost 35% found just once. The sample consisted of sorted CD4+, CD8+, or CD8+CD57+ T cells (not recorded which) from PBMCs. The origin of the receptors is a human donor in good health, serving as a control.

This chain links TRBV5-6 with TRBJ2-1; D not certain. Trimming left V 0 bases short and J 10 bases short, with 5 bases between. This CDR3 has 11 residues. The germline V gene encodes CDR1 SGHDT and CDR2 YYEEEE. The CDR3 DNA is TGTGCCAGCAGCTTGGCTAGGGAGCAGTTCTTC. It specifies CASSLAREQFF.

This clonotype was picked up many times. The rearrangement uses TRBV6-4 and TRBJ1-1; weak D call: TRBD1 (5 bases). CDR3 length: 14 residues. Trimming left V 6 bases short and J 5 bases short, with 16 bases between. The germline gives CDR1 MRHNA, CDR2 SNTAGT. The CDR3 DNA sequence: TGTGCCAGCAGCCCGGACATGGAAGGGACTGAAGCTTTCTTT. Its protein product is CASSPDMEGTEAFF.

This clonotype was counted ten times or more. This chain links TRBV20-1 with TRBJ2-1, with D tentatively TRBD2 (5 bases). The CDR3 loop spans 13 amino acids. Trimming cost V 7 bases and J 0 bases, with 10 bases left between them. Germline CDR1 DFQATT, CDR2 SNEGSKA (reference sequence). As DNA, the CDR3 is TGCAGTGGAGTCCGGGACTCCTACAATGAGCAGTTCTTC. It is translated as CSGVRDSYNEQFF.